A selection of T cell receptor beta chains follows, all from one sample in a study of blood T cell repertoires in COVID-19. Assay used: immunoSEQ multiplex PCR; TCRdb lists only in-frame clones, some missing. The sample has 200,000 to 250,000 clones, 70% to 85% seen once. Sequenced sample: peripheral blood. Source of these receptors: a woman older than 75 with COVID-19, enrolled during active disease. The CDR3 runs from the conserved cysteine through the conserved F or W. Fields, in order: V gene, clone size, J gene, D gene, CDR3 protein, CDR3 DNA. A D gene is named only where the DNA matches it firmly. Clone size is given for some rows only: seen once, a few or many times, or a class if the clone is expanded.

V gene: TRBV2
clone size: few
J gene: TRBJ2-7
D gene: .
CDR3 protein: CASSERERAYF
CDR3 DNA: TGTGCCAGCAGTGAACGGGAACGGGCGTACTTC

V gene: TRBV19
clone size: .
J gene: TRBJ1-1
D gene: .
CDR3 protein: CASRPGQRLNTEAFF
CDR3 DNA: TGTGCCAGCCGGCCCGGACAGCGCTTGAACACTGAAGCTTTCTTT

V gene: TRBV9
clone size: few
J gene: TRBJ1-4
D gene: TRBD1
CDR3 protein: CASSARGGQGNEKLFF
CDR3 DNA: TGTGCCAGCAGCGCTAGGGGAGGACAGGGGAATGAAAAACTGTTTTTT

V gene: TRBV7-9
clone size: once
J gene: TRBJ2-1
D gene: TRBD2
CDR3 protein: CASSQGRLAGTDEQFF
CDR3 DNA: TGTGCCAGCAGCCAAGGTCGACTAGCGGGGACTGATGAGCAGTTCTTC

V gene: TRBV5-5
clone size: .
J gene: TRBJ1-5
D gene: .
CDR3 protein: CASSQTGTSNQPQHF
CDR3 DNA: TGTGCCAGCAGCCAAACAGGGACGAGCAATCAGCCCCAGCATTTT

V gene: TRBV18
clone size: .
J gene: TRBJ1-2
D gene: .
CDR3 protein: CASSPGQGSGGYTF
CDR3 DNA: TGTGCCAGCTCACCCGGCCAGGGCTCCGGTGGCTACACCTTC

V gene: TRBV6-1
clone size: .
J gene: TRBJ1-1
D gene: .
CDR3 protein: CASSEMSLEAFF
CDR3 DNA: TGTGCCAGCAGTGAAATGTCCCTTGAAGCTTTCTTT

V gene: TRBV4-2
clone size: .
J gene: TRBJ1-1
D gene: TRBD1
CDR3 protein: CASSQADRGGDTEAFF
CDR3 DNA: TGTGCCAGCAGCCAAGCTGACAGGGGCGGTGACACTGAAGCTTTCTTT

V gene: TRBV5-1
clone size: .
J gene: TRBJ2-1
D gene: .
CDR3 protein: CASSLDGSSYNEQFF
CDR3 DNA: TGCGCCAGCAGCTTGGACGGGAGCTCCTACAATGAGCAGTTCTTC

V gene: TRBV28
clone size: .
J gene: TRBJ2-2
D gene: .
CDR3 protein: CASSGRVSGELFF
CDR3 DNA: TGTGCCAGCAGTGGCAGGGTGTCCGGGGAGCTGTTTTTT

V gene: TRBV11-2
clone size: .
J gene: TRBJ2-2
D gene: TRBD2
CDR3 protein: CASSSLTGRGSGELFF
CDR3 DNA: TGTGCCAGCAGCTCGCTCACCGGGAGGGGTTCCGGGGAGCTGTTTTTT

V gene: TRBV25-1
clone size: .
J gene: TRBJ2-4
D gene: .
CDR3 protein: CASSSSRETHLAKNIQYF
CDR3 DNA: TGTGCCAGCAGTTCGTCGAGAGAGACACATCTAGCCAAAAACATTCAGTACTTC

V gene: TRBV12-5
clone size: .
J gene: TRBJ2-2
D gene: TRBD2
CDR3 protein: CASGSGLAGSGELFF
CDR3 DNA: TGTGCTAGTGGTTCGGGACTAGCGGGGTCCGGGGAGCTGTTTTTT

V gene: TRBV4-1
clone size: .
J gene: TRBJ2-3
D gene: .
CDR3 protein: CASSQDPEFTQYF
CDR3 DNA: TGCGCCAGCAGCCAAGATCCTGAGTTTACGCAGTATTTT

V gene: TRBV7-8
clone size: .
J gene: TRBJ1-4
D gene: TRBD1
CDR3 protein: CASSPKQGLDEKLFF
CDR3 DNA: TGTGCCAGCAGCCCTAAACAGGGGCTCGATGAAAAACTGTTTTTT

V gene: TRBV6-5
clone size: once
J gene: TRBJ2-6
D gene: .
CDR3 protein: CASSPTFSGANVLTF
CDR3 DNA: TGTGCCAGCAGTCCCACTTTTTCTGGGGCCAACGTCCTGACTTTC

V gene: TRBV5-1
clone size: .
J gene: TRBJ2-3
D gene: TRBD2
CDR3 protein: CASSLEAAGGSDTQYF
CDR3 DNA: TGCGCCAGCAGCTTGGAGGCGGCGGGAGGGTCAGATACGCAGTATTTT

V gene: TRBV7-3
clone size: .
J gene: TRBJ2-1
D gene: TRBD1
CDR3 protein: CASSPTGEGYNEQFF
CDR3 DNA: TGTGCCAGCAGCCCTACAGGGGAAGGATACAATGAGCAGTTCTTC

V gene: TRBV13
clone size: .
J gene: TRBJ1-3
D gene: TRBD1
CDR3 protein: CASSLEGQGLGNTIYF
CDR3 DNA: TGTGCCAGCAGCTTAGAAGGACAGGGGCTTGGAAACACCATATATTTT

V gene: TRBV5-1
clone size: .
J gene: TRBJ2-3
D gene: .
CDR3 protein: CASSLADTQYF
CDR3 DNA: TGCGCCAGCAGCTTAGCCGATACGCAGTATTTT

V gene: TRBV18
clone size: .
J gene: TRBJ2-7
D gene: .
CDR3 protein: CASSSTSGYEQYF
CDR3 DNA: TGTGCCAGCTCATCGACCTCGGGATACGAGCAGTACTTC

V gene: TRBV12-5
clone size: .
J gene: TRBJ1-1
D gene: TRBD1
CDR3 protein: CASGFTGTGTMNTEAFF
CDR3 DNA: TGTGCTAGTGGTTTTACCGGGACAGGGACGATGAACACTGAAGCTTTCTTT

V gene: TRBV5-1
clone size: .
J gene: TRBJ2-3
D gene: TRBD2
CDR3 protein: CASSPPIAGGPDTQYF
CDR3 DNA: TGCGCCAGCAGCCCCCCGATAGCGGGGGGGCCGGATACGCAGTATTTT

V gene: TRBV6-5
clone size: .
J gene: TRBJ1-4
D gene: .
CDR3 protein: CASSYGGAGTNEKLFF
CDR3 DNA: TGTGCCAGCAGTTACGGGGGGGCAGGTACTAATGAAAAACTGTTTTTT